Each of the 26 T cell receptor beta chains below was sequenced from the same sample in a study of vaccination and CD4 T cells after COVID-19. Regarding treatment: approximately nine-day PBMC culture with coronavirus spike peptide pools or control peptides (ViraFEST assay). Harvesting of the unexposed donor's CD4+ T cells predated the COVID-19 pandemic (2011-2018). Oncomine TCR Beta short-read sequencing was applied to DNA from cultured CD4+ T cells. TCRdb ran MiXCR on the PCR reads and lists one entry per CDR3 protein. The sample lists roughly 9,200 distinct CDR3 sequences; 47% were seen once. Their antigen targets remain unknown. What was sequenced was CD4+ T cells from blood, cultured in vitro. Receptors originate from a human donor in good health.

The table lists this clonotype with a few counts. V is TRBV28 and J is TRBJ2-4; 8 bases fit TRBD2. The germline V gene has CDR1 MDHEN and CDR2 SYDVKM. Losses at the gene ends were 10 bases for V and 3 bases for J; bases not matched to a gene: 11. The CDR3 has 15 amino acids. The CDR3 sequence: CATQTGGLIKNIQYF. The DNA for the CDR3 is TGTGCCACCCAGACGGGGGGGCTGATCAAAAACATTCAGTACTTC.

The chain has TRBV10-3 and TRBJ1-6, with D possibly matching TRBD1 (6 bases). Trimming stripped 2 bases from V and 0 bases from J, with 17 bases between. Germline lookup yields CDR1 ENHRY and CDR2 SYGVKD. This CDR3 contains 19 residues. The DNA of the CDR3 is TGTGCCATCAGTGAGAAGGGGGACCCCCTAGTCTCCTATAATTCACCCCTCCACTTT. Translation gives CAISEKGDPLVSYNSPLHF.

The chain combines TRBV4-3 with TRBJ2-1, with D possibly TRBD1 on 7 matching bases. The CDR3 runs 20 residues. Looked up from germline, CDR1 is LGHNA and CDR2 is YSLEER. Trimming shortened V by 1 base and J by 0 bases, and 22 bases separated the two germline ends. DNA for the CDR3: TGCGCCAGCAGCCAAGGGAGGAGGGGGCTCGGGGTGGGCTCCTACAATGAGCAGTTCTTC. Protein product: CASSQGRRGLGVGSYNEQFF.

CDR3: CASSSGTSLRGQETQYF. CDR3 coding DNA: TGTGCCAGCAGCTCCGGGACTAGCTTAAGAGGGCAAGAGACCCAGTACTTC. J is TRBJ2-5 and V is TRBV7-6; 9 nucleotides line up with TRBD2. Germline assignment: CDR1 SGHVS and CDR2 FNYEAQ. This CDR3 is 17 amino acids long. V shed 4 bases and J 2 bases; nucleotides not matched to a gene: 11.

This rearrangement joins TRBV5-1 to TRBJ2-5, with no clear D. This CDR3 region has 15 residues. V lost 1 base, J lost 2 bases, and 12 bases lay in between. Looked up from germline, CDR1 is SGHRS and CDR2 is YFSETQ. The CDR3 DNA sequence: TGCGCCAGCAGCTTGATTCCTTGGGGACAAGAGACCCAGTACTTC. Residues: CASSLIPWGQETQYF. The full variable domain, completed using reference TRBV5-1 and TRBJ2-5, is KAGVTQTPRYLIKTRGQQVTLSCSPISGHRSVSWYQQTPGQGLQFLFEYFSETQRNKGNFPGRFSGRQFSNSRSEMNVSTLELGDSALYLCASSLIPWGQETQYFGPGTRLLVL.

This chain connects TRBV20-1 to TRBJ2-3; no clear D gene. This CDR3 spans 12 amino acids. V was cut by 6 bases and J by 2 bases, with 9 bases left in between. Germline-derived CDR1 and CDR2 are DFQATT and SNEGSKA (reference sequence). The CDR3 region is CSAVTNTDTQYF. The CDR3 region has the DNA TGCAGTGCGGTGACCAACACAGATACGCAGTATTTT.

This chain joins TRBV6-1 and TRBJ1-1; D perhaps matches TRBD1 (5 bases). V lost 7 bases, J lost 4 bases, and 16 bases lay in between. This CDR3 region has 14 residues. Germline values: CDR1 MNHNS, CDR2 SASEGT. CDR3 DNA: TGTGCCAGCATTCCGGCGGGGGGAGGCACTGAAGCTTTCTTT. Translated, it gives CASIPAGGGTEAFF.

A few counts support this clonotype. The CDR3 here is CASSPASGARETQYF. The CDR3 DNA is TGTGCCAGCAGCCCCGCTTCGGGGGCGAGGGAGACCCAGTACTTC. The chain links TRBV5-4 to TRBJ2-5; D possibly uses TRBD1 or TRBD2 (6 bases each). V dropped 4 bases and J dropped 5 bases, with 18 bases sitting between them. This CDR3 is 15 amino acids long. Germline V CDR1 and CDR2: SGHNT, YYREEE (reference sequence). The whole variable domain, remainder taken from reference TRBV5-4 and TRBJ2-5, is ETGVTQSPTHLIKTRGQQVTLRCSSQSGHNTVSWYQQALGQGPQFIFQYYREEENGRGNFPPRFSGLQFPNYSSELNVNALELDDSALYLCASSPASGARETQYFGPGTRLLVL.

The CDR3 bases are TGTGCCAGCAGTTACAAGGGGCAGCCCAATCAGCCCCAGCATTTT. This sequence encodes CASSYKGQPNQPQHF. J is TRBJ1-5 and V is TRBV6-2 or TRBV6-3; the D gene is possibly TRBD1 (5 bases). Trimming removed 2 bases at V and 3 bases at J, with 11 bases between. Per germline, CDR1 MNHEY and CDR2 SVGEGT. CDR3 length equals 15 residues.

The CDR3 spells CASSRGGLNTGELFF. CDR3 DNA sequence: TGTGCCAGCAGCCGTGGGGGGCTTAACACCGGGGAGCTGTTTTTT. The chain links TRBV5-6 to TRBJ2-2; D tentatively reads TRBD1 or TRBD2 (6 bases each). Trimming stripped 4 bases from V and 2 bases from J, with 12 bases between. Germline CDR1 reads SGHDT; CDR2 reads YYEEEE. The CDR3 is made up of 15 amino acids.

The chain recombines TRBV7-2 with TRBJ2-3; TRBD2 agrees at 8 bases. The ends lost 2 bases at V and 8 bases at J; junction bases unmatched: 9. CDR1 is SGHTA, CDR2 FQGNSA, per germline. The CDR3 is made up of 15 amino acids. CDR3 nucleotides: TGTGCCAGCAGCTTAAGCGAGGACCGGGGGGGTACGCAGTATTTT. Its protein is CASSLSEDRGGTQYF.

This clonotype was observed a few times. CDR3 coding DNA: TGCAGTGCTAGTGGGGGGGCGACTAATGAAAAACTGTTTTTT. It translates to CSASGGATNEKLFF. This chain connects TRBV20-1 to TRBJ1-4, with D maybe TRBD1 (6 bases). Deletions cut 3 bases from V and 2 bases from J, with 10 bases between. The CDR3 sequence is 14 residues long. Germline lookup yields CDR1 DFQATT and CDR2 SNEGSKA (reference sequence).

The chain recombines TRBV10-1 with TRBJ2-5; tentatively, D is TRBD1 (5 bases). The CDR3 extends over 15 amino acids. V was cut by 2 bases and J by 4 bases, with 14 bases left in between. Per the germline V gene, CDR1 is WNHNN and CDR2 is SYGVQD (reference sequence). CDR3 coding DNA: TGCGCCAGCAGTGAGGTCAGGGCCGTCGGAGAGACCCAGTACTTC. Translation: CASSEVRAVGETQYF.

This clonotype was seen a few times. The rearrangement joins TRBV19 to TRBJ1-5, with no clear D. V was shortened by 1 base and J by 0 bases, with 10 bases between the two germline ends. Looked up from germline, CDR1 is LNHDA and CDR2 is SQIVND (reference sequence). The CDR3 totals 16 residues. In DNA form, the CDR3 reads TGTGCCAGTAGTATAGGCGGAGCGCATAGCAATCAGCCCCAGCATTTT. Encoded protein: CASSIGGAHSNQPQHF.

The V gene is TRBV4-1, the J gene TRBJ2-1, with 8 bases that match TRBD1. Near its end, the DNA agrees better with TRBJ2-7, so the J call may be wrong. The CDR3 spans 17 residues. Germline V gene sequence: CDR1 MGHRA, CDR2 YSYEKL. The CDR3 is CASSRDTDRALAYEQYF. DNA of the CDR3: TGCGCCAGCAGCCGGGACACGGACAGGGCCCTCGCCTACGAGCAGTACTTC.

This clonotype occurred once. The chain employs TRBV6-1 and TRBJ2-2, with 10 positions matching TRBD1. V dropped 7 bases and J dropped 7; count of bases not matched to a gene: 12. CDR1 and CDR2 (germline): MNHNS, SASEGT. CDR3 length equals 16 residues. This CDR3 reads CASNPAGTGDFGELFF. DNA of the CDR3: TGTGCCAGCAATCCCGCCGGGACAGGGGATTTCGGGGAGCTGTTTTTT.

The genes are TRBV6-1 and TRBJ1-2; tentatively, D is TRBD1 (6 bases). The CDR3 is 17 residues long. Deletions cut 7 bases from V and 4 bases from J, with 25 bases between. Germline V lookup: CDR1 MNHNS, CDR2 SASEGT. The CDR3 loop reads CASKEWGGGANSYGYTF. As DNA, the CDR3 is TGTGCCAGCAAGGAATGGGGCGGGGGCGCGAATAGCTATGGCTACACCTTC.

The rearrangement joins TRBV6-5 to TRBJ2-5; D perhaps matches TRBD2 (6 bases). This CDR3 comprises 16 residues. Trimming removed 2 bases from V and 0 bases from J, with 13 bases in between. The germline V gene has CDR1 MNHEY and CDR2 SVGAGI. CDR3 protein: CASSYSGGGYQETQYF. CDR3 coding DNA: TGTGCCAGCAGTTACAGCGGCGGAGGGTACCAAGAGACCCAGTACTTC.

This clonotype was seen a few times. The J gene is TRBJ1-6, the V gene TRBV6-5, with D hard to call. The CDR3 length is 13 residues. Germline-derived CDR1 and CDR2 are MNHEY and SVGAGI. V gave up 2 bases and J gave up 8 bases, with 7 bases separating them. CDR3 protein: CASSYVGDSPLHF. CDR3 DNA sequence: TGTGCCAGCAGTTACGTTGGGGATTCACCCCTCCACTTT.

V is TRBV28 and J is TRBJ1-5; no clear D. With 0 bases removed from V and 0 bases from J, the gap between germline ends came to 6 bases. The CDR3 has 15 amino acids. From germline, CDR1 is MDHEN and CDR2 SYDVKM. The CDR3 coding sequence is TGTGCCAGCAGTTTATGGTCCTTTAGCAATCAGCCCCAGCATTTT. Translating gives CASSLWSFSNQPQHF.

The chain links TRBV12-3 or TRBV12-4 to TRBJ1-2; D is uncertain. The CDR3 runs 13 residues. The V and J ends lost 5 bases and 4 bases respectively, with 11 bases between them. The CDR3 spells CASSPLPTYGYTF. The CDR3 region has the DNA TGTGCCAGCAGTCCCTTACCTACCTATGGCTACACCTTC.

The rearrangement joins TRBV19 to TRBJ1-2; D is possibly TRBD1 (5 bases). Germline V gene data show CDR1 as LNHDA and CDR2 as SQIVND (reference sequence). Trimming took off 5 bases at V and 4 bases at J, with 8 bases between the two ends. This CDR3 is 12 amino acids long. The CDR3 sequence: CASSSGGYGYTF. The CDR3 bases are TGTGCCAGTAGTTCGGGGGGCTATGGCTACACCTTC.

Sample share makes this clonotype medium-sized. V usage is TRBV6-2 or TRBV6-3 and J usage is TRBJ1-6; maybe TRBD1 (5 bases). Trimming removed 0 bases from V and 9 bases from J, with 12 bases in between. CDR3 length: 15 residues. CDR1 and CDR2 (germline): MNHEY, SVGEGT. The CDR3 nucleotides read TGTGCCAGCAGTTACTCTGGGGACGGAGGTTCACCCCTCCACTTT. It specifies CASSYSGDGGSPLHF.

This clonotype is medium-sized by share. The rearrangement links TRBV29-1 to TRBJ2-1; D perhaps matches TRBD1 (6 bases). Germline V CDR1 and CDR2: SQVTM, ANQGSEA. The CDR3 is 11 amino acids. V lost 5 bases, J lost 8 bases, and 10 bases lay in between. CDR3 sequence: CSVRTVYEQFF. In DNA form, the CDR3 reads TGCAGCGTTCGGACAGTCTATGAGCAGTTCTTC.

The chain carries TRBV5-5 and TRBJ1-6; 11 nucleotides align to TRBD1. Germline lookup yields CDR1 SGHKS and CDR2 YYEKEE (reference sequence). V dropped 3 bases and J dropped 11; count of bases not matched to a gene: 7. The CDR3 has 15 amino acids. CDR3 loop: CASSYQDRGLTPLHF. In DNA form, the CDR3 reads TGTGCCAGCAGCTACCAGGACAGGGGGCTGACACCCCTCCACTTT.

This clonotype was seen a handful of times. This chain links TRBV20-1 with TRBJ2-1; 7 positions agree with TRBD2. Germline V CDR1 and CDR2: DFQATT, SNEGSKA (reference sequence). The CDR3 length is 16 residues. Here the CDR3 reads CRPSAAGYFSYNEQFF. The CDR3 DNA reads as TGCAGACCTTCTGCAGCGGGGTATTTTTCCTACAATGAGCAGTTCTTC.